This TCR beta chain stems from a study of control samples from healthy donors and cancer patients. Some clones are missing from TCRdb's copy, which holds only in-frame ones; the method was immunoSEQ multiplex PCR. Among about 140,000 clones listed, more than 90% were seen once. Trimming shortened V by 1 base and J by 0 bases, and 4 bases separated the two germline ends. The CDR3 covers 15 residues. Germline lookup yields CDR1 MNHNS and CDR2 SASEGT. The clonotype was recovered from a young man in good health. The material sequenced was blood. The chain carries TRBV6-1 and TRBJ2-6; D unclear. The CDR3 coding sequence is TGTGCCAGCAGTGAAGGGGGCTCTGGGGCCAACGTCCTGACTTTC. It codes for CASSEGGSGANVLTF.